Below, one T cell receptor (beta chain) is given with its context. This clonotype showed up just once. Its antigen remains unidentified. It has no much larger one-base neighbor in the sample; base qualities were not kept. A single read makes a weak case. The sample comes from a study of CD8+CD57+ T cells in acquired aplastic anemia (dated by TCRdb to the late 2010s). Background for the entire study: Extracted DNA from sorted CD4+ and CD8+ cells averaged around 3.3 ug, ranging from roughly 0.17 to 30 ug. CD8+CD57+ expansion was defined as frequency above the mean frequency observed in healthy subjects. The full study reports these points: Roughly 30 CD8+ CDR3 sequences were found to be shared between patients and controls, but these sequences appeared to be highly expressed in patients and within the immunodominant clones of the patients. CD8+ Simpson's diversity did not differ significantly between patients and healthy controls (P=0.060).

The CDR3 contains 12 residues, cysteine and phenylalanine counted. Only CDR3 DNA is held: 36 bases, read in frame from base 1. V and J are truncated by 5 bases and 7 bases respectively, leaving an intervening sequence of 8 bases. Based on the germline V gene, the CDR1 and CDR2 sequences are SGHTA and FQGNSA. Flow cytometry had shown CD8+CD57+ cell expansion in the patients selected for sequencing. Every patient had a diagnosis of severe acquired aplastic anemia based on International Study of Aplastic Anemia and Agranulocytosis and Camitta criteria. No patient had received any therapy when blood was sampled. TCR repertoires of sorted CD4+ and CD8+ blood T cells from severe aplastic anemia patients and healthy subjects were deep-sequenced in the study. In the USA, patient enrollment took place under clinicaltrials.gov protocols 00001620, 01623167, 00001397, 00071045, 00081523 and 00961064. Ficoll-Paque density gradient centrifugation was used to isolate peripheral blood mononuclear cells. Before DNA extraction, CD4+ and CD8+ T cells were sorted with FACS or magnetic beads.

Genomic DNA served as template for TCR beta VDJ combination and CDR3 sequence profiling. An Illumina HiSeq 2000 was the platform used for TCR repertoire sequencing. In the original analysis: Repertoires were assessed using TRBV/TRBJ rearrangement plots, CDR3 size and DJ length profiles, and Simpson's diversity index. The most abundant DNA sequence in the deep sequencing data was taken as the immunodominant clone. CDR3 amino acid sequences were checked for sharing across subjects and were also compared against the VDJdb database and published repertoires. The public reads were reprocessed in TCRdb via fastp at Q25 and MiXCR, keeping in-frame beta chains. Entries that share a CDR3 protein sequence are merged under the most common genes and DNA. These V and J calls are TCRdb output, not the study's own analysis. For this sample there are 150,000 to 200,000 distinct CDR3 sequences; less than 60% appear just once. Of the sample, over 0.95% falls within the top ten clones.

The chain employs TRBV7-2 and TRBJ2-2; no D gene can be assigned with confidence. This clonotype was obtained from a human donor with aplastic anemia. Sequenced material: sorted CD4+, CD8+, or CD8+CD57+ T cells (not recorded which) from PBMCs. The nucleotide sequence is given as TGTGCCAGCAGCCCCCGCGACGGGGAGCTGTTTTTT. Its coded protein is CASSPRDGELFF.